This paragraph covers one T cell receptor (beta chain) sequence. The antigen is not known. The data were obtained in a study of cytomegalovirus exposure and HLA in healthy donors. The PCR had 60 Vbeta and 13 Jbeta primers. Profiled with immunoSEQ multiplex PCR; TCRdb holds only in-frame clones, not every one. The sample includes roughly 100,000 clones, about 71% of them seen just once. The germline CDR1 and CDR2 sequences are LNHDA and SQIVND (reference sequence). This CDR3 spans 14 amino acids. V lost 5 bases and J lost 6, with 14 bases in between. Study results and limitations: Per published accounts, TCR beta sequences correctly predicted the HLA-A and HLA-B alleles of most subjects. In a later analysis, specific HLA alleles were associated with around 17,000 TCR beta sequences at a 0.05 false discovery rate. In vitro data verified a few CMV-associated chains as specific for CMV antigens.

The receptor was isolated from a woman between 50 and 59 years old in good health and CMV-seronegative. Material for sequencing was PBMCs. This chain links TRBV19 with TRBJ2-1; D may be TRBD2 (5 bases). Here the CDR3 DNA reads TGTGCCAGTAGTCCCCCGGACTGGTTCAATGAGCAGTTCTTC. Its protein is CASSPPDWFNEQFF.